These T cell receptor beta chains were read from a single sample in a study of blood T cell repertoires in COVID-19. Clones were sequenced by immunoSEQ multiplex PCR, and TCRdb holds only the in-frame ones, with some missing. The data hold approximately 350,000 clones, with around 90% observed a single time. Source material: peripheral blood. These receptors originate from a woman younger than 45 with COVID-19, enrolled during active disease. CDR3s include the opening cysteine and the closing phenylalanine or tryptophan. A D gene is named only where the DNA matches it firmly. Clone sizes are given selectively: once, few, many, or a class where the clone is expanded.

v_gene: TRBV9
d_gene: TRBD2
j_gene: TRBJ2-5
abundance: NA
CDR3aa: CASSSSGVRGKTQYF
CDR3nt: TGTGCCAGCAGCTCTAGCGGGGTGCGTGGAAAGACCCAGTACTTC

v_gene: TRBV9
d_gene: TRBD2
j_gene: TRBJ2-3
abundance: NA
CDR3aa: CASSVRLASTDTQYF
CDR3nt: TGTGCCAGCAGCGTGCGACTAGCTAGCACAGATACGCAGTATTTT

v_gene: TRBV4-3
d_gene: TRBD2
j_gene: TRBJ2-2
abundance: NA
CDR3aa: CASSQEAGPNTGELFF
CDR3nt: TGCGCCAGCAGCCAAGAAGCGGGGCCGAACACCGGGGAGCTGTTTTTT

v_gene: TRBV7-2
d_gene: TRBD2
j_gene: TRBJ2-5
abundance: NA
CDR3aa: CASSTRTSGVQETQYF
CDR3nt: TGTGCCAGCAGCACCCGGACTAGCGGAGTTCAAGAGACCCAGTACTTC

v_gene: TRBV28
d_gene: NA
j_gene: TRBJ2-5
abundance: once
CDR3aa: CASRTQRRGQETQYF
CDR3nt: TGTGCCAGCAGGACGCAGCGACGGGGGCAAGAGACCCAGTACTTC

v_gene: TRBV11-3
d_gene: TRBD2
j_gene: TRBJ2-1
abundance: NA
CDR3aa: CASSSWDSGSTDEQFF
CDR3nt: TGTGCCAGCAGCTCCTGGGATAGCGGGAGCACCGATGAGCAGTTCTTC

v_gene: TRBV5-4
d_gene: TRBD2
j_gene: TRBJ2-2
abundance: NA
CDR3aa: CASSRVSRGGAGELFF
CDR3nt: TGTGCCAGCAGCAGGGTCTCGCGGGGGGGCGCCGGGGAGCTGTTTTTT

v_gene: TRBV9
d_gene: TRBD2
j_gene: TRBJ2-1
abundance: NA
CDR3aa: CASSVGPGLAYNEQFF
CDR3nt: TGTGCCAGCAGCGTAGGTCCGGGACTAGCTTATAATGAGCAGTTCTTC

v_gene: TRBV29-1
d_gene: TRBD1
j_gene: TRBJ2-7
abundance: NA
CDR3aa: CSAAGTGAYEQYF
CDR3nt: TGCAGCGCCGCCGGGACAGGGGCCTACGAGCAGTACTTC

v_gene: TRBV7-2
d_gene: NA
j_gene: TRBJ1-2
abundance: NA
CDR3aa: CASSPGEGDSGGYTF
CDR3nt: TGTGCCAGCAGCCCCGGGGAGGGAGACTCGGGTGGCTACACCTTC

v_gene: TRBV27
d_gene: NA
j_gene: TRBJ2-3
abundance: NA
CDR3aa: CASSLSRLADTQYF
CDR3nt: TGTGCCAGCAGTTTATCGAGGCTCGCAGATACGCAGTATTTT

v_gene: TRBV28
d_gene: NA
j_gene: TRBJ2-3
abundance: NA
CDR3aa: CASSLTEDTQYF
CDR3nt: TGTGCCAGCAGCCTTACAGAGGATACGCAGTATTTT

v_gene: TRBV6-2/TRBV6-3
d_gene: TRBD2
j_gene: TRBJ2-1
abundance: NA
CDR3aa: CASSWTSGYNEQFF
CDR3nt: TGTGCCAGCAGTTGGACTAGCGGGTACAATGAGCAGTTCTTC

v_gene: TRBV7-6
d_gene: NA
j_gene: TRBJ2-1
abundance: NA
CDR3aa: CASSRGGGDRPIRDNEQFF
CDR3nt: TGTGCCAGCAGCCGCGGCGGGGGCGATAGGCCTATTCGGGACAATGAGCAGTTCTTC

v_gene: TRBV6-5
d_gene: NA
j_gene: TRBJ1-2
abundance: NA
CDR3aa: CASLSPGWAGYTF
CDR3nt: TGTGCCAGCTTATCACCAGGGTGGGCTGGCTACACCTTC

v_gene: TRBV7-8
d_gene: TRBD1
j_gene: TRBJ2-3
abundance: NA
CDR3aa: CASSGGTGSTDTQYF
CDR3nt: TGTGCCAGCAGCGGAGGGACAGGGAGCACAGATACGCAGTATTTT

v_gene: TRBV5-6
d_gene: NA
j_gene: TRBJ2-5
abundance: NA
CDR3aa: CASSLGTTQETQYF
CDR3nt: TGTGCCAGCAGCTTGGGGACTACTCAAGAGACCCAGTACTTC

v_gene: TRBV5-1
d_gene: TRBD2
j_gene: TRBJ2-5
abundance: NA
CDR3aa: CASSLVGGEETQYF
CDR3nt: TGCGCCAGCAGCTTGGTCGGGGGGGAAGAGACCCAGTACTTC

v_gene: TRBV6-5
d_gene: NA
j_gene: TRBJ2-5
abundance: NA
CDR3aa: CASSYLHRLGPQYF
CDR3nt: TGTGCCAGCAGTTATTTACACAGGCTAGGGCCCCAGTACTTC

v_gene: TRBV28
d_gene: NA
j_gene: TRBJ2-7
abundance: NA
CDR3aa: CASSGHRVYEQYF
CDR3nt: TGTGCCAGCAGTGGTCACAGGGTCTACGAGCAGTACTTC

v_gene: TRBV7-9
d_gene: NA
j_gene: TRBJ1-6
abundance: NA
CDR3aa: CASSLRDIRSSYNSPLHF
CDR3nt: TGTGCCAGCAGCCTAAGGGACATCAGGAGCTCCTATAATTCACCCCTCCACTTT

v_gene: TRBV19
d_gene: NA
j_gene: TRBJ2-1
abundance: NA
CDR3aa: CASSSSANSYNEQFF
CDR3nt: TGTGCCAGTAGTTCCTCCGCTAACTCCTACAATGAGCAGTTCTTC

v_gene: TRBV7-2
d_gene: TRBD2
j_gene: TRBJ2-1
abundance: NA
CDR3aa: CASSGGLAGVLSSYNEQFF
CDR3nt: TGTGCCAGCAGCGGGGGACTAGCGGGAGTTTTAAGCTCCTACAATGAGCAGTTCTTC

v_gene: TRBV19
d_gene: TRBD1
j_gene: TRBJ2-7
abundance: NA
CDR3aa: CASSIARQGRSSYEQYF
CDR3nt: TGTGCCAGTAGTATAGCCCGACAGGGGAGGTCATCCTACGAGCAGTACTTC

v_gene: TRBV6-6
d_gene: TRBD1
j_gene: TRBJ1-5
abundance: NA
CDR3aa: CASSEGTGGNQPQHF
CDR3nt: TGTGCCAGCAGCGAAGGGACAGGGGGTAATCAGCCCCAGCATTTT

v_gene: TRBV5-5
d_gene: NA
j_gene: TRBJ2-3
abundance: few
CDR3aa: CASSLADTQYF
CDR3nt: TGTGCCAGCAGCTTGGCTGATACGCAGTATTTT

v_gene: TRBV7-2
d_gene: NA
j_gene: TRBJ2-2
abundance: NA
CDR3aa: CASSVSRDTGELFF
CDR3nt: TGTGCCAGCAGCGTATCTCGGGACACCGGGGAGCTGTTTTTT

v_gene: TRBV28
d_gene: NA
j_gene: TRBJ1-6
abundance: NA
CDR3aa: CASSRHNYNSPLHF
CDR3nt: TGTGCCAGCAGTCGACATAACTATAATTCACCCCTCCACTTT

v_gene: TRBV27
d_gene: NA
j_gene: TRBJ1-1
abundance: NA
CDR3aa: CASSLRQRNTEAFF
CDR3nt: TGTGCCAGCAGTCTCAGACAGAGGAACACTGAAGCTTTCTTT

v_gene: TRBV18
d_gene: NA
j_gene: TRBJ1-5
abundance: NA
CDR3aa: CASSPNTGREPQHF
CDR3nt: TGTGCCAGCTCACCGAATACAGGGCGTGAGCCCCAGCATTTT

v_gene: TRBV27
d_gene: TRBD1
j_gene: TRBJ1-2
abundance: once
CDR3aa: CASSAPGQGAYGYTF
CDR3nt: TGTGCCAGCAGTGCGCCGGGACAGGGCGCCTATGGCTACACCTTC

v_gene: TRBV6-1
d_gene: NA
j_gene: TRBJ1-3
abundance: few
CDR3aa: CASSEVGTSGNTIYF
CDR3nt: TGTGCCAGCAGTGAAGTGGGGACTTCAGGAAACACCATATATTTT

v_gene: TRBV19
d_gene: TRBD2
j_gene: TRBJ2-1
abundance: NA
CDR3aa: CASSMALLAGGNEQFF
CDR3nt: TGTGCCAGTAGTATGGCCCTTCTAGCGGGGGGAAATGAGCAGTTCTTC

v_gene: TRBV4-1
d_gene: NA
j_gene: TRBJ1-1
abundance: NA
CDR3aa: CASSQVIGNTEAFF
CDR3nt: TGCGCCAGCAGCCAAGTGATCGGGAACACTGAAGCTTTCTTT

v_gene: TRBV6-2/TRBV6-3
d_gene: NA
j_gene: TRBJ2-2
abundance: NA
CDR3aa: CASSQRGTGELFF
CDR3nt: TGTGCCAGCAGCCAACGGGGCACCGGGGAGCTGTTTTTT

v_gene: TRBV5-1
d_gene: TRBD2
j_gene: TRBJ2-2
abundance: NA
CDR3aa: CASTLAYKGGPSTGELFF
CDR3nt: TGCGCCAGCACCCTAGCTTATAAGGGAGGGCCCAGCACCGGGGAGCTGTTTTTT

v_gene: TRBV20-1
d_gene: NA
j_gene: TRBJ2-1
abundance: once
CDR3aa: CSASPFGIEQFF
CDR3nt: TGCAGTGCTAGTCCCTTCGGTATTGAGCAGTTCTTC

v_gene: TRBV25-1
d_gene: NA
j_gene: TRBJ1-3
abundance: NA
CDR3aa: CASGQSPGSGNTIYF
CDR3nt: TGTGCCAGTGGACAGTCTCCCGGCTCTGGAAACACCATATATTTT

v_gene: TRBV6-5
d_gene: TRBD1
j_gene: TRBJ2-7
abundance: NA
CDR3aa: CASSYTPGQGYEQYF
CDR3nt: TGTGCCAGCAGTTACACACCGGGACAGGGCTACGAGCAGTACTTC

v_gene: TRBV6-6
d_gene: TRBD1
j_gene: TRBJ1-2
abundance: NA
CDR3aa: CASSARTGSGYGYTF
CDR3nt: TGTGCCAGCAGTGCACGGACAGGGTCGGGCTATGGCTACACCTTC

v_gene: TRBV14
d_gene: TRBD1
j_gene: TRBJ2-1
abundance: NA
CDR3aa: CASSRYRGNEQFF
CDR3nt: TGTGCCAGCAGCCGGTACAGGGGCAATGAGCAGTTCTTC

v_gene: TRBV24-1
d_gene: NA
j_gene: TRBJ2-5
abundance: NA
CDR3aa: CATSDPTSDSQETQYF
CDR3nt: TGTGCCACCAGTGACCCCACCTCAGACAGCCAAGAGACCCAGTACTTC

v_gene: TRBV3-1/TRBV3-2
d_gene: NA
j_gene: TRBJ2-2
abundance: NA
CDR3aa: CASSQDLGSSTGELFF
CDR3nt: TGTGCCAGCAGCCAAGATTTGGGCAGTAGTACCGGGGAGCTGTTTTTT

v_gene: TRBV6-5
d_gene: NA
j_gene: TRBJ2-1
abundance: NA
CDR3aa: CASPGKDIRNEQFF
CDR3nt: TGTGCCAGTCCCGGGAAGGATATTAGGAATGAGCAGTTCTTC

v_gene: TRBV6-5
d_gene: NA
j_gene: TRBJ2-7
abundance: NA
CDR3aa: CASSLTGEGEQYF
CDR3nt: TGTGCCAGCAGTTTGACAGGGGAGGGCGAGCAGTACTTC

v_gene: TRBV24-1
d_gene: NA
j_gene: TRBJ2-1
abundance: NA
CDR3aa: CATSRGVRDNEQFF
CDR3nt: TGTGCCACCAGTAGAGGAGTTCGGGACAATGAGCAGTTCTTC

v_gene: TRBV5-4
d_gene: NA
j_gene: TRBJ2-5
abundance: NA
CDR3aa: CASSARTDLRVTQYF
CDR3nt: TGTGCCAGCAGCGCCCGGACAGACCTTAGGGTGACCCAGTACTTC

v_gene: TRBV21-1
d_gene: NA
j_gene: TRBJ2-1
abundance: NA
CDR3aa: CASSLDGRVLGNEQFF
CDR3nt: TGTGCCAGCAGCCTTGACGGGAGGGTTCTAGGGAATGAGCAGTTCTTC

v_gene: TRBV7-9
d_gene: NA
j_gene: TRBJ2-7
abundance: NA
CDR3aa: CASSSWTALSYEQYF
CDR3nt: TGTGCCAGCAGCTCGTGGACAGCACTGTCCTACGAGCAGTACTTC

v_gene: TRBV5-1
d_gene: NA
j_gene: TRBJ2-1
abundance: NA
CDR3aa: CASSPGTQRSEQFF
CDR3nt: TGCGCCAGCAGCCCCGGGACACAAAGAAGTGAGCAGTTCTTC

v_gene: TRBV19
d_gene: NA
j_gene: TRBJ1-2
abundance: NA
CDR3aa: CASSNYSPYGYTF
CDR3nt: TGTGCCAGTAGTAACTACTCTCCCTATGGCTACACCTTC

v_gene: TRBV28
d_gene: NA
j_gene: TRBJ1-2
abundance: NA
CDR3aa: CASSFTNYGYTF
CDR3nt: TGTGCCAGCAGTTTCACAAACTATGGCTACACCTTC

v_gene: TRBV29-1
d_gene: NA
j_gene: TRBJ2-3
abundance: once
CDR3aa: CSVGQSSTDTQYF
CDR3nt: TGCAGCGTTGGACAGTCTAGCACAGATACGCAGTATTTT

v_gene: TRBV5-1
d_gene: NA
j_gene: TRBJ1-2
abundance: NA
CDR3aa: CASSLIPGGSSGYTF
CDR3nt: TGCGCCAGCAGCTTGATTCCGGGTGGATCATCCGGCTACACCTTC

v_gene: TRBV24-1
d_gene: NA
j_gene: TRBJ2-1
abundance: NA
CDR3aa: CATSRGGAGNEQFF
CDR3nt: TGTGCCACCAGCAGGGGAGGGGCGGGCAATGAGCAGTTCTTC

v_gene: TRBV6-6
d_gene: NA
j_gene: TRBJ1-2
abundance: NA
CDR3aa: CASSYVQDNGYTF
CDR3nt: TGTGCCAGCAGTTACGTACAGGACAACGGCTACACCTTC

v_gene: TRBV28
d_gene: TRBD2
j_gene: TRBJ2-3
abundance: NA
CDR3aa: CASSLRLARSTDTQYF
CDR3nt: TGTGCCAGCAGTTTAAGACTAGCGCGTAGCACAGATACGCAGTATTTT

v_gene: TRBV9
d_gene: TRBD1
j_gene: TRBJ2-5
abundance: NA
CDR3aa: CASSQNPEQGMEETQYF
CDR3nt: TGTGCCAGCAGCCAAAATCCCGAACAGGGGATGGAAGAGACCCAGTACTTC

v_gene: TRBV6-6
d_gene: NA
j_gene: TRBJ1-2
abundance: NA
CDR3aa: CASSGDTNYGYTF
CDR3nt: TGTGCCAGCAGTGGGGACACCAACTATGGCTACACCTTC